This T cell receptor beta chain is from a study of CD8 T cells in ankylosing spondylitis. MiXCR, run by TCRdb on the 5' RACE reads, gives a single entry per CDR3 protein. The repertoire holds 670,000 or so distinct CDR3 sequences, with around 19% as singletons. Study outcomes and limitations: Clones linked to the disease showed a CD8+ phenotype. They occurred at relatively low frequencies in peripheral blood. Ankylosing spondylitis blood appeared to be characterized by a TCR beta motif of under 10 highly homologous variants.

This clonotype was detected ten times or more. What it binds is not known. V was cut by 6 bases and J by 3 bases, with 15 bases left in between. The CDR3 is 13 residues long. Germline assignment: CDR1 SQVTM and CDR2 ANQGSEA. The sample comprised blood, either unsorted or a sorted T cell fraction (not recorded which). The receptor was isolated from a male donor with ankylosing spondylitis. The V call is TRBV29-1, the J call TRBJ2-7, with a tentative D call TRBD2 (6 bases). The DNA of the CDR3 is TGCAGCGTCGGAGGGTCCACGGACTACGAGCAGTACTTC. This gives the protein CSVGGSTDYEQYF.